This T cell receptor (beta chain) was captured by sequencing in a study of CD8 T cells in ankylosing spondylitis. General study findings and limits: As for the disease-linked clones, they showed a CD8+ phenotype and occurred at relatively low frequencies in peripheral blood. Blood of patients with ankylosing spondylitis appeared to be characterized by a TCR beta motif of several highly homologous variants. Significant enrichment of disease-linked clones was reported in matched ankylosing spondylitis synovial fluid.

This clonotype was observed a handful of times. What it binds is unknown. Molecular-barcoded quantitative 5'-RACE produced these TCR beta libraries. In TCRdb, the 5' RACE reads were re-called with MiXCR into one record per CDR3 protein. The sample comprises 800,000 to 900,000 distinct CDR3 sequences, approximately 10% of which are singletons, and under 0.6% rests with the top ten. The sample was blood, either unsorted or a sorted T cell fraction (not recorded which). This sequence was found in a male donor with ankylosing spondylitis.

The CDR3 here is CSANNRIGDYEQYF. The DNA for the CDR3 is TGCAGTGCTAACAATCGTATAGGGGACTACGAGCAGTACTTC. This chain joins TRBV20-1 and TRBJ2-7, with D perhaps matching TRBD1 (5 bases). Germline values: CDR1 DFQATT, CDR2 SNEGSKA (reference sequence). The CDR3 has 14 amino acids. Trimming left V 4 bases short and J 3 bases short, with 16 bases between.